The 32 T cell receptor beta chains below were found in one sample sequenced in a study of OX40 agonist ivuxolimab in advanced cancers. The data were produced by immunoSEQ multiplex PCR, yet TCRdb's version contains in-frame clones alone and is incomplete. The sample includes 55,000 to 70,000 clones, approximately 90% of them seen just once. Sequencing was performed on CD4+ or CD8+ T cells sorted from blood, taken in a trial of the OX40 agonist ivuxolimab. These receptors all stem from an adult with an advanced solid tumor such as melanoma, head and neck, liver or kidney cancer.

The chain employs TRBV5-4 and TRBJ1-2; 7 positions agree with TRBD1. CDR3 size: 16 residues. Germline CDR1 SGHNT, CDR2 YYREEE (reference sequence). V shed 4 bases, J shed 2 bases, and the junction held 11 bases outside the gene matches. The CDR3 sequence: CASSRPSGQDNYGYTF. In DNA form, the CDR3 reads TGTGCCAGCAGCCGTCCATCCGGACAGGACAACTATGGCTACACCTTC.

The chain recombines TRBV28 with TRBJ2-7, with D unresolved. This CDR3 has 13 amino acids. The V gene lost 3 bases and the J gene lost 2 bases, with 8 bases spanning the gap. Germline V lookup: CDR1 MDHEN, CDR2 SYDVKM. The CDR3 is CASSFAGPYEQYF. The CDR3 coding sequence is TGTGCCAGCAGTTTCGCAGGCCCCTACGAGCAGTACTTC.

The genes are TRBV27 and TRBJ2-1; TRBD2 might be the D (7 bases). The CDR3 sequence is 16 residues long. Trimming took 6 bases from V and 6 from J, leaving 21 bases between them. The germline V gene has CDR1 MNHEY and CDR2 SMNVEV (reference sequence). This CDR3 reads CASSRLRGGPINEQFF. For the CDR3, the DNA is TGTGCCAGCAGCCGACTGAGGGGGGGGCCCATCAATGAGCAGTTCTTC.

This clone was detected once. The V and J genes are TRBV18 and TRBJ2-1, with 11 nucleotides matching TRBD2. Germline trimming cut 2 bases from V and 1 base from J; bases unmatched to any gene: 7. The germline CDR1 and CDR2 sequences are KGHSH and LQKENI. CDR3 length equals 18 residues. The CDR3 sequence: CASSPTLAGGGSYNEQFF. CDR3 DNA: TGTGCCAGCTCACCAACCCTAGCGGGGGGAGGTTCCTACAATGAGCAGTTCTTC.

This chain uses TRBV29-1 with TRBJ1-5; D possibly corresponds to TRBD1 (5 bases). Germline V gene data show CDR1 as SQVTM and CDR2 as ANQGSEA. The CDR3 has 15 residues. V dropped 5 bases and J dropped 0 bases, with 14 bases sitting between them. CDR3 amino acids: CSVSGGAGSNQPQHF. DNA of the CDR3: TGCAGCGTTAGCGGAGGGGCGGGTAGCAATCAGCCCCAGCATTTT. Using reference TRBV29-1 and TRBJ1-5 for the parts outside the CDR3, the full variable domain is SAVISQKPSRDICQRGTSLTIQCQVDSQVTMMFWYRQQPGQSLTLIATANQGSEATYESGFVIDKFPISRPNLTFSTLTVSNMSPEDSSIYLCSVSGGAGSNQPQHFGDGTRLSIL.

This clone was recorded once. This chain joins TRBV18 and TRBJ1-6; D unresolved. Trimming removed 4 bases at V and 7 bases at J, with 23 bases between. Germline V gives CDR1 KGHSH, CDR2 LQKENI. The CDR3 has 18 residues. The DNA for the CDR3 is TGTGCCAGCTCACGACTTACGAACGTCGATTCGGGGAATTCACCCCTCCACTTT. Translating it yields CASSRLTNVDSGNSPLHF.

The V and J genes are TRBV30 and TRBJ2-1; TRBD2 is a possible D gene (5 bases). Trimming removed 3 bases from V and 4 bases from J, with 13 bases in between. There are 14 residues in the CDR3. Germline loops: CDR1 GTSNPN, CDR2 SVGIG (reference sequence). The CDR3 DNA follows: TGTGCCTGGAGAATTGCAGGACTTTACAATGAGCAGTTCTTC. Translating it yields CAWRIAGLYNEQFF. Full variable domain (outside the CDR3, taken from reference TRBV30 and TRBJ2-1): SQTIHQWPATLVQPVGSPLSLECTVEGTSNPNLYWYRQAAGRGLQLLFYSVGIGQISSEVPQNLSASRPQDRQFILSSKKLLLSDSGFYLCAWRIAGLYNEQFFGPGTRLTVL.

This clone was detected only a few times. The V gene is TRBV5-1, the J gene TRBJ1-1; 9 positions agree with TRBD1. The CDR3 is 16 amino acids. The trim removed 4 bases at V and 3 bases at J, leaving 10 bases unmatched. Germline V gene sequence: CDR1 SGHRS, CDR2 YFSETQ. The chain's CDR3 is CASSRGPTGGDTEAFF. CDR3 DNA sequence: TGCGCCAGCAGCCGAGGGCCGACAGGGGGTGACACTGAAGCTTTCTTT.

This clone showed up just once. This sequence joins TRBV5-4 and TRBJ1-1, with D possibly being TRBD1 (6 bases). The CDR3 loop spans 17 amino acids. V gave up 1 base and J gave up 0 bases, with 16 bases separating them. Germline lookup yields CDR1 SGHNT and CDR2 YYREEE (reference sequence). CDR3 sequence reads: CASSLRKGVSMNTEAFF. The CDR3 nucleotides are TGTGCCAGCAGCTTGCGGAAGGGGGTTTCCATGAACACTGAAGCTTTCTTT.

This clone was detected once. The V gene is TRBV7-8, the J gene TRBJ2-1, with 9 bases identical to TRBD2. J was trimmed by 6 bases and V by 1 base; bases with no gene match: 7. The germline CDR1 and CDR2 sequences are SGHVS and FQNEAQ. The CDR3 is 16 amino acids. CDR3: CASSLVSGGMGNEQFF. The DNA for the CDR3 is TGTGCCAGCAGCTTAGTGAGCGGGGGGATGGGCAATGAGCAGTTCTTC.

Only one count was recorded for this clone. The chain carries TRBV7-2 and TRBJ1-3, with D maybe TRBD1 (6 bases). Trimming left V 6 bases short and J 2 bases short, with 11 bases between. The CDR3 totals 14 residues. The germline CDR1 and CDR2 sequences are SGHTA and FQGNSA. The CDR3 DNA reads as TGTGCCAGCAGACCGACAGGACCTGGAAACACCATATATTTT. The encoded protein is CASRPTGPGNTIYF.

There are a few counts of this clone. CDR3: CASTQTGRGYTF. The DNA of the CDR3 is TGTGCCAGCACCCAGACTGGACGTGGCTACACCTTC. This chain joins TRBV6-5 and TRBJ1-2; D gene uncertain. The germline V gene encodes CDR1 MNHEY and CDR2 SVGAGI. V was cut by 7 bases and J by 7 bases, with 13 bases left in between. The CDR3 consists of 12 residues.

The genes are TRBV7-8 and TRBJ1-5, with a tentative D call TRBD1 (5 bases). The ends were cut back, 4 bases at V and 7 bases at J, with 20 bases in the middle. The CDR3 sequence is 16 residues long. Germline V gives CDR1 SGHVS, CDR2 FQNEAQ. CDR3 bases: TGTGCCAGCAGCTCCTCCAGGGTTCCTGGGGCACAGCCCCAGCATTTT. Protein sequence: CASSSSRVPGAQPQHF.

This rearrangement joins TRBV7-6 to TRBJ1-2, with D tentatively TRBD1 (5 bases). CDR1 is SGHVS and CDR2 is FNYEAQ in the germline V gene. Trimming took off 5 bases at V and 1 base at J, with 17 bases between the two ends. The CDR3 consists of 16 residues. The CDR3 is CASSAQSRAVNYGYTF. DNA of the CDR3: TGTGCCAGCAGCGCACAAAGCAGGGCGGTTAACTATGGCTACACCTTC.

The chain combines TRBV7-9 with TRBJ2-1; TRBD2 is a possible D gene (5 bases). Deletions cut 3 bases from V and 10 bases from J, with 13 bases between. CDR3 length equals 13 residues. Germline values: CDR1 SEHNR, CDR2 FQNEAQ (reference sequence). CDR3 sequence reads: CASSFQPLGEQFF. Here the CDR3 DNA reads TGTGCCAGCAGCTTTCAGCCACTAGGGGAGCAGTTCTTC.

This clone was recorded only once. CDR3 in amino acids: CASSQGQIQGEKLFF. The CDR3 DNA reads as TGTGCCAGTAGCCAAGGACAGATCCAGGGTGAAAAACTGTTTTTT. The chain uses TRBV19 and TRBJ1-4, with a possible D match to TRBD1 (6 bases). Per germline, CDR1 LNHDA and CDR2 SQIVND (reference sequence). This CDR3 comprises 15 residues. V gave up 6 bases and J gave up 7 bases, with 18 bases separating them.

The chain couples TRBV5-1 to TRBJ2-3; TRBD2 is a possible D gene (7 bases). This CDR3 comprises 16 residues. V was shortened by 4 bases and J by 5 bases, with 20 bases between the two germline ends. CDR1 SGHRS and CDR2 YFSETQ come from the germline V gene. This CDR3 is CASSPGGGAGRDTQYF. The CDR3 DNA reads as TGCGCCAGCAGCCCAGGAGGGGGGGCCGGGAGAGATACGCAGTATTTT.

The chain employs TRBV9 and TRBJ1-1; 9 bases line up with TRBD1. Trimming removed 0 bases from V and 1 base from J; junction bases left unmatched: 7. The CDR3 extends over 17 amino acids. The germline V gene encodes CDR1 SGDLS and CDR2 YYNGEE. The CDR3 loop is CASSVGVHRGQNTEAFF. As DNA, the CDR3 is TGTGCCAGCAGCGTAGGGGTTCACAGGGGGCAGAACACTGAAGCTTTCTTT.

The chain employs TRBV7-8 and TRBJ1-4; no clear D gene. Germline CDR1 SGHVS, CDR2 FQNEAQ. This CDR3 region has 15 residues. Trimming pared 3 bases from V and 0 bases from J, leaving 8 bases between. The CDR3 DNA reads as TGTGCCAGCAGCTTCCCGGGGTCAACTAATGAAAAACTGTTTTTT. It is translated as CASSFPGSTNEKLFF.

The V and J genes are TRBV11-2 and TRBJ1-2; TRBD1 might be the D (6 bases). The germline V and J ends were trimmed by 5 bases and 5 bases, with 12 bases remaining between them. This CDR3 is 13 amino acids long. Germline V gene data show CDR1 as SGHAT and CDR2 as FQNNGV. CDR3 amino acids: CASSLMGAYGYTF. CDR3 DNA: TGTGCCAGCAGCCTAATGGGGGCGTATGGCTACACCTTC.

This rearrangement joins TRBV2 to TRBJ1-5, with 7 positions matching TRBD1. CDR3 length: 15 residues. Trimming at V came to 6 bases and at J to 0 bases, leaving 5 bases not matched to a gene. In germline, CDR1 is SNHLY, CDR2 FYNNEI. The CDR3 reads CASRAGQLSNQPQHF. CDR3 in DNA: TGTGCCAGCAGGGCGGGACAGCTTAGCAATCAGCCCCAGCATTTT.

V gene TRBV7-2 combines with J gene TRBJ1-6; 7 bases are a match to TRBD1. This CDR3 is built from 15 residues. V was pared by 5 bases and J by 7 bases, with 8 bases of the junction left unmatched. Germline V gene sequence: CDR1 SGHTA, CDR2 FQGNSA. CDR3 DNA: TGTGCCAGCAGCCCCCGGCAGGGGGGGAATTCACCCCTCCACTTT. It codes for CASSPRQGGNSPLHF.

The chain combines TRBV6-1 with TRBJ1-5, with 7 bases identical to TRBD1. The germline V gene has CDR1 MNHNS and CDR2 SASEGT. The V gene end was trimmed by 6 bases and the J gene end by 0 bases; junction bases not matched to a gene: 5. The CDR3 length is 15 residues. This CDR3 reads CASSRQGHSNQPQHF. The CDR3 bases are TGTGCCAGCAGCCGACAGGGCCATAGCAATCAGCCCCAGCATTTT.

The chain combines TRBV10-2 with TRBJ2-5; 9 positions match TRBD1. Germline V gene lookup returns CDR1 WSHSY and CDR2 SAAADI. The CDR3 is made up of 15 amino acids. With 6 bases clipped from V and 3 bases from J, the junction kept 8 bases outside the gene matches. DNA of the CDR3: TGCGCCAGCAGCAACCCGGGACAGGGAAAAGAGACCCAGTACTTC. Translating gives CASSNPGQGKETQYF.

This clone was observed once. This chain connects TRBV12-5 to TRBJ2-1; 8 bases are a match to TRBD1. With V trimmed by 1 base and J by 8 bases, 7 bases remained unmatched. This CDR3 contains 15 residues. Germline CDR1 is LGHNT and CDR2 is FRNRAP. In DNA form, the CDR3 reads TGTGCTAGTGGTTTGGGCCTTCTACAGGGGGATGAGCAGTTCTTC. It yields the protein CASGLGLLQGDEQFF.

This clone was counted between two and nine times. The genes are TRBV5-5 and TRBJ1-5; possible D gene TRBD1, 6 bases. Deletions cut 3 bases from V and 7 bases from J, with 14 bases between. The CDR3 covers 14 residues. The V gene's germline CDR1 is SGHKS and CDR2 YYEKEE (reference sequence). Here the CDR3 DNA reads TGTGCCAGCAGCTCCCCAGGGGTCGGCCAGCCCCAGCATTTT. Translated, it gives CASSSPGVGQPQHF.

This clone was observed a handful of times. The chain couples TRBV19 to TRBJ2-5, with D tentatively TRBD2 (5 bases). Germline lookup yields CDR1 LNHDA and CDR2 SQIVND (reference sequence). Trimming took off 1 base at V and 3 bases at J, with 9 bases between the two ends. The CDR3 sequence is 14 residues long. The CDR3 DNA reads TGTGCCAGTAGTATAGGTGGGAGTGAAGAGACCCAGTACTTC. Its protein is CASSIGGSEETQYF.

This clone was found a few times. V usage is TRBV19 and J usage is TRBJ1-2, with TRBD1 matching 7 bases. CDR1 and CDR2 from the germline V gene are LNHDA and SQIVND (reference sequence). The junction had 9 bases not matched to a gene; V was cut back by 5 bases and J by 0 bases. This CDR3 has 16 residues. CDR3 residues: CASSQPGQASNYGYTF. As DNA, the CDR3 is TGTGCCAGTAGTCAACCCGGACAGGCCTCTAACTATGGCTACACCTTC.

In DNA form, the CDR3 reads TGCGCCAGCAGCCGGACTAGCGGGGGGATTCATACGCAGTATTTT. Amino acid sequence: CASSRTSGGIHTQYF. This chain uses TRBV5-1 with TRBJ2-3; the match to TRBD2 covers 14 bases. CDR1 is SGHRS, CDR2 YFSETQ, per germline. V shed 4 bases and J 7 bases; nucleotides not matched to a gene: 5. The CDR3 totals 15 residues. Drawing the rest from reference TRBV5-1 and TRBJ2-3, the complete variable domain is KAGVTQTPRYLIKTRGQQVTLSCSPISGHRSVSWYQQTPGQGLQFLFEYFSETQRNKGNFPGRFSGRQFSNSRSEMNVSTLELGDSALYLCASSRTSGGIHTQYFGPGTRLTVL.

The chain has TRBV27 and TRBJ2-1; 7 nucleotides match TRBD1. V was pared by 5 bases and J by 9 bases, with 10 bases of the junction left unmatched. CDR1 MNHEY and CDR2 SMNVEV come from the germline V gene (reference sequence). CDR3 length: 14 residues. The chain's CDR3 is CASSLRGQSLEQFF. In nucleotides, the CDR3 is TGTGCCAGCAGTCTACGGGGACAGTCTCTTGAGCAGTTCTTC.

V is TRBV11-2 and J is TRBJ2-1, with 12 bases aligning to TRBD2. J lost 12 bases, V lost 5 bases, and 14 bases had no gene match. The CDR3 length is 16 residues. CDR1 is SGHAT, CDR2 FQNNGV, per germline. CDR3 in DNA: TGTGCCAGCAGCCCGCCCCTAGCGGGGGGGTCTGCAGTGCAGTTCTTC. Translating gives CASSPPLAGGSAVQFF.

The rearrangement joins TRBV5-5 to TRBJ1-2, with 7 bases lining up with TRBD1. V trimming: 3 bases; J trimming: 7 bases; junction bases outside the gene matches: 9. The CDR3 spans 14 residues. In germline, CDR1 is SGHKS, CDR2 YYEKEE (reference sequence). For the CDR3, the DNA is TGTGCCAGCAGCTCGCGACAGGGTTCTGTTGGCTACACCTTC. Protein: CASSSRQGSVGYTF.